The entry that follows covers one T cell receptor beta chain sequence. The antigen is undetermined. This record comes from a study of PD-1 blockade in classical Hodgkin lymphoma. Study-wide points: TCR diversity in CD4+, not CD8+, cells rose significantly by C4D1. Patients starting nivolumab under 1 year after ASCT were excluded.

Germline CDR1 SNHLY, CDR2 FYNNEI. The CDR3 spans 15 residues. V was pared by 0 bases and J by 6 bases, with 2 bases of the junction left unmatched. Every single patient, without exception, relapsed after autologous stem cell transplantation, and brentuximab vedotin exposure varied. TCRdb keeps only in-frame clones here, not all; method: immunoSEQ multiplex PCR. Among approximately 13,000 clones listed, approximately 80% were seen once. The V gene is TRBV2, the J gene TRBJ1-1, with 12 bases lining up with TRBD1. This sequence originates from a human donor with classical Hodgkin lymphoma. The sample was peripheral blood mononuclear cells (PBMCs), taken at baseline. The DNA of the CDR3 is TGTGCCAGCAGTGAAGCGCGGGACAGGGGGCCTGAAGCTTTCTTT. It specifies CASSEARDRGPEAFF.